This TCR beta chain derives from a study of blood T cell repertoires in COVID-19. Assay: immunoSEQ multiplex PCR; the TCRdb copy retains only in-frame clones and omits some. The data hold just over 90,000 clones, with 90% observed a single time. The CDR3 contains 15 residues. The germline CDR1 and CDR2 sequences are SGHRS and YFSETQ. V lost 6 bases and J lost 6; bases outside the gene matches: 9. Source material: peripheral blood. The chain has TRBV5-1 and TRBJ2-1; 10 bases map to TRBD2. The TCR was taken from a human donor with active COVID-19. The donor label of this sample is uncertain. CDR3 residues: CASKQAVAGGNEQFF. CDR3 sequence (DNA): TGCGCCAGCAAGCAGGCGGTAGCGGGGGGCAATGAGCAGTTCTTC.